This TCR beta chain is drawn from a study of cytomegalovirus exposure and HLA in healthy donors. Study details: A prior analysis found 117 million unique TCR beta sequences from some 200 million T cells. Study findings and constraints: Using the classifier, cytomegalovirus status was reportedly diagnosed with high specificity and sensitivity. There were reportedly fewer N-insertions in an Asian-associated ancestry cluster than the approximately 700-donor mean, in a later analysis. The study listed 150 to 200 cytomegalovirus-associated TCR beta chains.

The study ran its PCR with 60 Vbeta and 13 Jbeta primers. The assay was immunoSEQ multiplex PCR, and TCRdb's table has in-frame clones only and misses some. The data hold 150,000 to 200,000 clones, with less than 90% observed a single time. Comments on this clone: Its target is unknown.

From germline, CDR1 is SNHLY and CDR2 FYNNEI. This CDR3 contains 15 residues. The V gene lost 8 bases and the J gene lost 4 bases, with 17 bases spanning the gap. V usage is TRBV2 and J usage is TRBJ1-4, with D tentatively TRBD1 (6 bases). The sequencing input was PBMCs. The receptor was isolated from a man in his fifties or sixties in good health and CMV-seropositive. CDR3 DNA sequence: TGTGCCAGCTGGAGAGGGTTAGGGGGTAATGAAAAACTGTTTTTT. Amino acids: CASWRGLGGNEKLFF. The entire variable domain, with the rest obtained from reference TRBV2 and TRBJ1-4, is as follows: EPEVTQTPSHQVTQMGQEVILRCVPISNHLYFYWYRQILGQKVEFLVSFYNNEISEKSEIFDDQFSVERPDGSNFTLKIRSTKLEDSAMYFCASWRGLGGNEKLFFGSGTQLSVL.